This entry concerns a single T cell receptor (beta chain). This entry comes from a study of blood T cells in healthy people across ages. Through a sample-barcoded 5' primer and a J-beta primer mix, a second PCR was run for roughly 6 to 11 cycles. Each TCR beta cDNA got a 12-nucleotide random molecular identifier. From the 5' RACE reads, TCRdb called clonotypes with MiXCR, one entry per CDR3 protein. The repertoire consists of 2 million or so distinct CDR3 sequences, with less than 50% occurring once and the leading ten covering over 2%. Germline V lookup: CDR1 KGHDR, CDR2 SFDVKD. The CDR3 spans 12 residues. V was trimmed by 4 bases and J by 6 bases, leaving 9 bases between them.

The sample taken for sequencing was blood. The clonotype was recovered from a woman aged 35 to 49 in good health. This chain uses TRBV24-1 with TRBJ2-7, with D hard to call. The CDR3 coding sequence is TGTGCCACCAGTGACCTGATAGGCGAGCAGTACTTC. Residues: CATSDLIGEQYF.